This T cell receptor beta chain was documented in a study of blood T cell repertoires in COVID-19. Across the whole study: Donors in the United States, Italy and Spain gave samples during acute or convalescent COVID-19.

Germline V gene sequence: CDR1 MRHNA, CDR2 SNTAGT. V shed 4 bases and J shed 1 base, with 7 bases lying between them. This CDR3 is built from 13 residues. How the authors handled the data: Amplified reference gene primers provided the basis for estimating nucleated cell counts. The table came from immunoSEQ multiplex PCR; TCRdb's copy has only in-frame clones and leaves some out. The V and J calls and clone size come from that table; D and trimming were worked out from the DNA. Of 140,000 or so clones listed, over 70% are singletons. The chain employs TRBV6-4 and TRBJ1-2; D call uncertain. The origin of this receptor is a man aged 50-59 years with active or convalescent COVID-19. The sample comprised peripheral blood. The DNA for the CDR3 is TGTGCCAGCAGTGGTGGGCTTAACTATGGCTACACCTTC. It is translated as CASSGGLNYGYTF.